This record covers a single T cell receptor (beta chain). Its antigen remains unknown. A second about 6 to 12 cycle PCR used barcoded and J-beta primers. The study obtained at least 3 million CDR3-containing paired-end reads from every sample. TCRdb independently ran MiXCR on the 5' RACE reads; one entry per CDR3 protein. The sample yields hundreds of thousands of distinct CDR3 sequences, 21% seen once. The CDR3 runs 13 residues. Trimming cost V 6 bases and J 7 bases, with 15 bases left between them. This entry is derived from a study of blood T cells in healthy people across ages. Every sample yielded at least 6.5 million isolated PBMCs. Study-wide points: Roughly linearly, TCR beta diversity per million T cells fell as age increased. Higher diversity and more naive CD4+ cells were features of long-lived donors, compared to aged donors.

This receptor was obtained from a man in his 70s in good health. Material: blood. The V and J genes are TRBV12-3 or TRBV12-4 and TRBJ2-5; D is uncertain. In nucleotides, the CDR3 is TGTGCCAGCAGCTTTCACCAGGACGGGACCCAGTACTTC. This translates into CASSFHQDGTQYF.